This T cell receptor (beta chain) was captured by sequencing in a study of cytomegalovirus exposure and HLA in healthy donors. CDR1 and CDR2 from the germline V gene are SGHRS and YFSETQ. Trimming cost V 9 bases and J 4 bases; bases outside gene matches: 5. This CDR3 region has 12 residues. The PCR contained 60 Vbeta and 13 Jbeta primers. The protocol was immunoSEQ multiplex PCR, while the TCRdb copy is restricted to in-frame clones and leaves out a portion. The sample holds 100,000 to 120,000 clones, 79% seen once. This clone was seen more than once but under ten times. The receptor's source is a man aged 25-40 years in good health and CMV-seropositive. Material for sequencing was PBMCs. The V and J genes are TRBV5-1 and TRBJ1-1; 8 bases match TRBD1. CDR3 region: CAIIQGGTEAFF. Here the CDR3 DNA reads TGCGCCATCATACAGGGGGGCACTGAAGCTTTCTTT.